Listed below are T cell receptor beta chains from one sample, sequenced in a study of CD8 T cells in ankylosing spondylitis. From the 5' RACE reads, TCRdb called clonotypes with MiXCR, one entry per CDR3 protein. The data show about 130,000 distinct CDR3 sequences, with roughly an eighth seen just once and roughly 3% held by the top ten. Sequences were obtained from blood, either unsorted or a sorted T cell fraction (not recorded which). All receptors derive from a female donor with ankylosing spondylitis or in good health (not recorded which). Both conserved end residues are part of each CDR3. A D gene is named only where the DNA matches it firmly. Where a row states a size, it is once, few, many or the class of an expanded clone; other rows omit it.

NA | TRBD2 | TRBJ2-7 | TRBV6-1 | CTSSDHQWTSGGGQYF | TGTACCAGCAGTGATCATCAATGGACTAGCGGGGGTGGGCAGTACTTC
few | TRBD2 | TRBJ2-1 | TRBV5-1 | CASSEAGGTYNEQFF | TGCGCCAGCAGCGAAGCGGGAGGGACCTACAATGAGCAGTTCTTC
few | TRBD2 | TRBJ2-7 | TRBV30 | CAWSPGLAGVDEQYF | TGTGCCTGGAGCCCCGGACTAGCGGGAGTAGACGAGCAGTACTTC
few | NA | TRBJ1-5 | TRBV20-1 | CSASNSGNQPQHF | TGCAGTGCTAGTAACAGTGGCAATCAGCCCCAGCATTTT
many | NA | TRBJ1-5 | TRBV5-1 | CASSLGGDQPQHF | TGCGCCAGCAGCTTGGGGGGCGACCAGCCCCAGCATTTT
NA | NA | TRBJ2-3 | TRBV4-2 | CASSQDRDPGASDTQYF | TGTGCCAGCAGCCAGGACCGGGACCCCGGCGCGTCAGATACGCAGTATTTT
NA | NA | TRBJ1-1 | TRBV20-1 | CSASFPQGMVSEAFF | TGCAGTGCTTCGTTCCCGCAGGGGATGGTCTCTGAAGCTTTCTTT
many | NA | TRBJ1-6 | TRBV12-3/TRBV12-4 | CASSLGGSPLHF | TGTGCCAGCAGTTTAGGGGGATCACCCCTCCACTTT
NA | TRBD1 | TRBJ2-1 | TRBV7-9 | CASSPGTGGFDEQFF | TGTGCCAGCAGCCCCGGGACAGGGGGCTTCGATGAGCAGTTCTTC
many | NA | TRBJ2-4 | TRBV13 | CASSLLQGNIQYF | TGTGCCAGCAGCTTATTGCAGGGGAACATTCAGTACTTC
NA | NA | TRBJ2-1 | TRBV5-1 | CASSLWGHEQFF | TGCGCCAGCAGCTTGTGGGGGCATGAGCAGTTCTTC
NA | TRBD2 | TRBJ2-2 | TRBV7-8 | CASSRALAGVIIGELFF | TGTGCCAGCAGCCGGGCCCTAGCGGGAGTAATTATCGGGGAGCTGTTTTTT
NA | NA | TRBJ2-2 | TRBV5-1 | CASSLEVPGELFF | TGCGCCAGCAGCTTGGAGGTTCCGGGGGAGCTGTTTTTT
few | NA | TRBJ2-1 | TRBV6-1 | CASSPIGRGYNEQFF | TGTGCCAGCAGTCCCATTGGACGGGGCTACAATGAGCAGTTCTTC
few | NA | TRBJ2-2 | TRBV5-6 | CASSPWSGELFF | TGTGCCAGCAGCCCCTGGTCCGGGGAGCTGTTTTTT
NA | TRBD1 | TRBJ2-7 | TRBV7-8 | CASSLVGPRGRGYEQYF | TGTGCCAGCAGCTTAGTAGGGCCCAGGGGGCGAGGGTACGAGCAGTACTTC
many | NA | TRBJ2-7 | TRBV28 | CASNGGISYEQYF | TGTGCCAGCAACGGGGGTATCTCCTACGAGCAGTACTTC
NA | NA | TRBJ2-2 | TRBV19 | CASSTNHQGGFRTGELFF | TGTGCCAGTAGTACCAATCACCAGGGGGGTTTTAGGACCGGGGAGCTGTTTTTT
few | NA | TRBJ2-7 | TRBV20-1 | CSARVNSILGEQYF | TGCAGTGCTAGGGTAAATTCCATCTTGGGCGAGCAGTACTTC
NA | TRBD1 | TRBJ2-1 | TRBV5-6 | CASSWPGQHNEQFF | TGTGCCAGCAGCTGGCCGGGACAGCACAATGAGCAGTTCTTC
NA | TRBD1 | TRBJ2-2 | TRBV12-3/TRBV12-4 | CASSFRPQGDTGELFF | TGTGCCAGCAGTTTCCGTCCCCAGGGGGACACCGGGGAGCTGTTTTTT
NA | NA | TRBJ1-5 | TRBV6-1 | CASSGVSNQPQHF | TGTGCCAGCAGTGGGGTTAGCAATCAGCCCCAGCATTTT
many | NA | TRBJ2-3 | TRBV20-1 | CSASREADTQYF | TGCAGTGCTAGCAGGGAGGCGGATACGCAGTATTTT
NA | NA | TRBJ1-6 | TRBV12-3/TRBV12-4 | CASSQGAKLSSSYNSPLHF | TGTGCCAGCAGTCAAGGGGCTAAGCTCAGTAGCTCCTATAATTCACCCCTCCACTTT
few | TRBD2 | TRBJ2-1 | TRBV7-9 | CASSPSGLTGFNEQFF | TGTGCCAGCAGCCCTAGCGGCTTAACCGGTTTCAATGAGCAGTTCTTC
many | NA | TRBJ2-2 | TRBV29-1 | CSVAPDLNTGELFF | TGCAGCGTTGCCCCCGACTTGAACACCGGGGAGCTGTTTTTT
many | TRBD1 | TRBJ1-2 | TRBV12-3/TRBV12-4 | CASSLGQRGYTF | TGTGCCAGCAGTTTGGGACAGAGGGGCTACACCTTC
many | TRBD2 | TRBJ2-3 | TRBV4-1 | CASSLTSGGGTDTQYF | TGTGCCAGCAGTCTCACTAGCGGGGGGGGCACAGATACGCAGTATTTT
NA | NA | TRBJ2-2 | TRBV18 | CASSPYSTGELFF | TGTGCCAGCTCACCGTACTCCACCGGGGAGCTGTTTTTT
many | NA | TRBJ2-3 | TRBV18 | CASSPWSSSTDTQYF | TGTGCCAGCTCACCATGGTCAAGTAGCACAGATACGCAGTATTTT
NA | NA | TRBJ2-3 | TRBV27 | CASSLKGHSTDTQYF | TGTGCCAGCAGTTTAAAGGGACACAGCACAGATACGCAGTATTTT
many | NA | TRBJ2-1 | TRBV20-1 | CSARKDEQFF | TGCAGTGCTAGGAAGGATGAGCAGTTCTTC
few | TRBD1 | TRBJ1-1 | TRBV19 | CASSTRDRNYTEAFF | TGTGCCAGTAGTACCCGGGACAGGAATTACACTGAAGCTTTCTTT
many | NA | TRBJ1-3 | TRBV12-3/TRBV12-4 | CASSLAVSGNTIYF | TGTGCCAGCAGTTTAGCGGTGTCCGGAAACACCATATATTTT
NA | TRBD1 | TRBJ1-5 | TRBV5-1 | CASSEGQGANQPQHF | TGCGCCAGCAGCGAGGGACAGGGGGCCAATCAGCCCCAGCATTTT
NA | NA | TRBJ2-1 | TRBV14 | CASSQAYRNNEQFF | TGTGCCAGCAGCCAAGCCTATAGGAACAATGAGCAGTTCTTC
few | TRBD2 | TRBJ2-3 | TRBV27 | CASSRGSYTQYF | TGTGCCAGCAGCCGCGGGAGTTATACGCAGTATTTT
many | NA | TRBJ1-2 | TRBV20-1 | CSAARTVSYGYTF | TGCAGTGCAGCCCGGACAGTGTCCTATGGCTACACCTTC
few | NA | TRBJ1-6 | TRBV30 | CAWSLDSSGSPLHF | TGTGCCTGGAGTCTCGACAGCTCGGGGTCACCCCTCCACTTT
few | NA | TRBJ2-1 | TRBV7-9 | CASSPGSRSEQFF | TGTGCCAGCAGCCCCGGTAGTCGGTCTGAGCAGTTCTTC
NA | NA | TRBJ2-7 | TRBV29-1 | CSVVFSELYEQYF | TGCAGCGTTGTCTTCAGTGAACTCTACGAGCAGTACTTC
few | TRBD2 | TRBJ2-1 | TRBV27 | CASSSSGIRKNEQFF | TGTGCCAGCAGTAGTAGCGGGATCCGCAAAAATGAGCAGTTCTTC
few | TRBD2 | TRBJ2-2 | TRBV5-6 | CASSLPSGGFTGELFF | TGTGCCAGCAGCTTGCCCAGCGGGGGTTTCACCGGGGAGCTGTTTTTT
NA | TRBD1 | TRBJ2-1 | TRBV7-7 | CASSRYTGVFDNEQFF | TGTGCTAGCAGCCGATACACAGGGGTTTTTGACAATGAGCAGTTCTTC
few | NA | TRBJ2-7 | TRBV6-2/TRBV6-3 | CASSLQWFEQYF | TGTGCCAGCAGTCTCCAATGGTTCGAGCAGTACTTC
NA | NA | TRBJ1-2 | TRBV5-1 | CASSSSDPNYGYTF | TGCGCCAGCAGCTCGTCAGACCCTAACTATGGCTACACCTTC
NA | NA | TRBJ2-7 | TRBV20-1 | CSARSRTGILPYEQYF | TGCAGTGCTAGATCGAGGACGGGGATCCTTCCCTACGAGCAGTACTTC